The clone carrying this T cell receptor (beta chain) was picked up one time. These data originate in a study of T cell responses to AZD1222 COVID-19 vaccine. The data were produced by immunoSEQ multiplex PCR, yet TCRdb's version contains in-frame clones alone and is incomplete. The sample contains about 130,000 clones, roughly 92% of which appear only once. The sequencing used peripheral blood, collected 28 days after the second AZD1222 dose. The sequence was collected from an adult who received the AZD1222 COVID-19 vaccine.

The CDR3 DNA reads as TGTGCCTGGAGTGTACAGATTGCTGGGGGGTTGGAGCAGTACTTC. Amino acids: CAWSVQIAGGLEQYF. The chain combines TRBV30 with TRBJ2-7, with D tentatively TRBD2 (6 bases). The CDR3 runs 15 residues. Germline values: CDR1 GTSNPN, CDR2 SVGIG (reference sequence). V was clipped by 0 bases and J by 7 bases, with 19 bases between them.